These 29 T cell receptor beta chains were all obtained from the same sample, sequenced in a study of T cell changes during pregnancy in multiple sclerosis. Method: immunoSEQ multiplex PCR; TCRdb's copy keeps in-frame clones and lacks some. The sample yields roughly 100,000 clones, roughly 93% seen once. The sequenced sample was peripheral blood, obtained after pregnancy. The receptors shown here come from a female donor with multiple sclerosis, enrolled in a pregnancy study.

The V gene is TRBV5-6, the J gene TRBJ1-1; 9 bases align to TRBD1. V shed 0 bases, J shed 1 base, and the junction held 7 bases outside the gene matches. Germline V gene sequence: CDR1 SGHDT, CDR2 YYEEEE. The CDR3 has 17 residues. CDR3 sequence reads: CASSLVGTGWTNTEAFF. The CDR3 DNA is TGTGCCAGCAGCTTGGTAGGGACAGGGTGGACGAACACTGAAGCTTTCTTT.

The DNA of the CDR3 is TGCGCCAGCAGCCGAATGTCCAGGGGGCGAGGTGGAGATGAGCAGTTCTTC. The encoded protein is CASSRMSRGRGGDEQFF. The V call is TRBV4-3, the J call TRBJ2-1; 8 bases are a match to TRBD1. This CDR3 region has 17 residues. The germline gives CDR1 LGHNA, CDR2 YSLEER. Trimming took 4 bases from V and 8 from J; bases not matched to a gene: 16.

This chain links TRBV5-4 with TRBJ1-1; possible D gene TRBD1, 5 bases. Per germline, CDR1 SGHNT and CDR2 YYREEE (reference sequence). CDR3 length equals 14 residues. Trimming removed 5 bases from V and 0 bases from J, with 11 bases in between. Written as DNA, the CDR3 is TGTGCCAGCAGGCGACAGACAATGAACACTGAAGCTTTCTTT. This sequence encodes CASRRQTMNTEAFF.

The V call is TRBV13, the J call TRBJ1-2; maybe TRBD1 (6 bases). CDR3 length: 15 residues. Germline CDR1 PRHDT, CDR2 FYEKMQ (reference sequence). The ends were cut back, 1 base at V and 2 bases at J, with 11 bases in the middle. DNA of the CDR3: TGTGCCAGCAGCTTAGTCGGACAGAGAAACTATGGCTACACCTTC. Protein sequence: CASSLVGQRNYGYTF.

This clone was seen just once. This chain uses TRBV6-6 with TRBJ2-1; 10 bases match TRBD2. The CDR3 consists of 14 residues. Germline loops: CDR1 MNHNY, CDR2 SVGAGI (reference sequence). J was trimmed by 6 bases and V by 7 bases; bases with no gene match: 6. DNA for the CDR3: TGTGCCAGCATCCGGACTAGCGGAAGCAATGAGCAGTTCTTC. This encodes CASIRTSGSNEQFF.

CDR3 in amino acids: CASSPRGAGGPVGELFF. CDR3 nucleotide sequence: TGTGCCAGCAGCCCACGGGGGGCGGGAGGGCCCGTCGGGGAGCTGTTTTTT. V and J are TRBV7-9 and TRBJ2-2; the match to TRBD2 covers 9 bases. Per the germline V gene, CDR1 is SEHNR and CDR2 is FQNEAQ (reference sequence). The V and J ends lost 5 bases and 7 bases, in that order; junction bases with no gene match: 14. This CDR3 region has 17 residues.

The genes are TRBV11-2 and TRBJ2-7; TRBD1 matches at 7 bases. The CDR3 spans 16 residues. Unmatched junction bases numbered 10, after V lost 2 bases and J lost 3 bases. Germline CDR1 is SGHAT and CDR2 is FQNNGV. The CDR3 nucleotides read TGTGCCAGCAGCTTATCAACGACAGGGTTAATCTACGAGCAGTACTTC. Its translation: CASSLSTTGLIYEQYF. Combining the CDR3 with reference TRBV11-2 and TRBJ2-7 gives the whole variable domain EAGVAQSPRYKIIEKRQSVAFWCNPISGHATLYWYQQILGQGPKLLIQFQNNGVVDDSQLPKDRFSAERLKGVDSTLKIQPAKLEDSAVYLCASSLSTTGLIYEQYFGPGTRLTVT.

This clone was seen repeatedly, ten times or more. The rearrangement uses TRBV28 and TRBJ1-2, with 9 positions matching TRBD1. After removal of 4 bases from V and 4 bases from J, the junction contained 7 bases not matched to a gene. Germline CDR1 MDHEN, CDR2 SYDVKM. This CDR3 is 15 amino acids long. Here the CDR3 reads CASSYRDRATYGYTF. The CDR3 DNA reads TGTGCCAGCAGTTACCGGGACAGGGCTACCTATGGCTACACCTTC.

The chain employs TRBV30 and TRBJ1-1; D is unresolved. Trimming took 1 base from V and 1 from J, leaving 7 bases between them. The germline V gene encodes CDR1 GTSNPN and CDR2 SVGIG (reference sequence). CDR3 length: 13 residues. CDR3 coding DNA: TGTGCCTGGAGTGGACTCCCGAACACTGAAGCTTTCTTT. It is translated as CAWSGLPNTEAFF. The variable domain in full, with the rest retrieved from reference TRBV30 and TRBJ1-1, is SQTIHQWPATLVQPVGSPLSLECTVEGTSNPNLYWYRQAAGRGLQLLFYSVGIGQISSEVPQNLSASRPQDRQFILSSKKLLLSDSGFYLCAWSGLPNTEAFFGQGTRLTVV.

V gene TRBV2 combines with J gene TRBJ1-1; D possibly corresponds to TRBD1 (6 bases). This CDR3 spans 14 amino acids. The germline gives CDR1 SNHLY, CDR2 FYNNEI. V was cut by 8 bases and J by 5 bases, with 18 bases left in between. The CDR3 bases are TGTGCCAGCCGCGTTGAGGGGGTGGGAACTGAAGCTTTCTTT. This codes for CASRVEGVGTEAFF.

The J gene is TRBJ2-5, the V gene TRBV6-1; D is uncertain. Germline CDR1 MNHNS, CDR2 SASEGT. The CDR3 totals 12 residues. V lost 3 bases and J lost 5, with 7 bases in between. CDR3 in DNA: TGTGCCAGCAGTGATTACGGGGAGACCCAGTACTTC. This codes for CASSDYGETQYF.

The chain combines TRBV15 with TRBJ2-4; TRBD2 matches at 8 bases. The germline V gene has CDR1 LNHNV and CDR2 YYDKDF (reference sequence). J was trimmed by 7 bases and V by 1 base; bases with no gene match: 9. This CDR3 has 16 amino acids. The CDR3 region is CATSRAPYPGGNIQYF. In nucleotides, the CDR3 is TGTGCCACCAGCAGAGCGCCGTACCCGGGGGGGAACATTCAGTACTTC.

The chain has TRBV29-1 and TRBJ1-2; D ambiguous. Germline V CDR1 and CDR2: SQVTM, ANQGSEA. Trimming stripped 4 bases from V and 4 bases from J, with 16 bases between. The CDR3 is 14 residues long. CDR3 amino acids: CSVGTLIGLYGYTF. The CDR3 region has the DNA TGCAGCGTTGGGACTTTAATAGGTCTCTATGGCTACACCTTC. The full variable domain, completed using reference TRBV29-1 and TRBJ1-2, is SAVISQKPSRDICQRGTSLTIQCQVDSQVTMMFWYRQQPGQSLTLIATANQGSEATYESGFVIDKFPISRPNLTFSTLTVSNMSPEDSSIYLCSVGTLIGLYGYTFGSGTRLTVV.

V and J are TRBV18 and TRBJ1-1, with TRBD1 matching 8 bases. J was trimmed by 11 bases and V by 3 bases; bases with no gene match: 8. CDR3 length equals 13 residues. Per germline, CDR1 KGHSH and CDR2 LQKENI. DNA for the CDR3: TGTGCCAGCTCACCCCAGACAGGGGAAGGGGCTTTCTTT. It translates to CASSPQTGEGAFF.

The chain carries TRBV25-1 and TRBJ2-7; D call uncertain. Per the germline V gene, CDR1 is MGHDK and CDR2 is SYGVNS. The length of the CDR3 is 11 residues. The V end lost 3 bases, the J end lost 5 bases, and 5 bases lay between the germline ends. The CDR3 reads CASSELDEQYF. Here the CDR3 DNA reads TGTGCCAGCAGTGAGCTAGACGAGCAGTACTTC.

The rearrangement links TRBV28 to TRBJ2-7; 8 bases are a match to TRBD1. Germline V gives CDR1 MDHEN, CDR2 SYDVKM. This CDR3 contains 15 residues. With 6 bases clipped from V and 0 bases from J, the junction kept 7 bases outside the gene matches. CDR3 sequence: CASREQGGVSYEQYF. The CDR3 region has the DNA TGTGCCAGCAGGGAACAGGGGGGCGTCTCCTACGAGCAGTACTTC. The whole variable domain, remainder taken from reference TRBV28 and TRBJ2-7, is DVKVTQSSRYLVKRTGEKVFLECVQDMDHENMFWYRQDPGLGLRLIYFSYDVKMKEKGDIPEGYSVSREKKERFSLILESASTNQTSMYLCASREQGGVSYEQYFGPGTRLTVT.

The genes are TRBV19 and TRBJ1-2; the D gene is possibly TRBD1 (6 bases). The V end lost 5 bases, the J end lost 7 bases, and 14 bases lay between the germline ends. The CDR3 has 13 residues. Germline V lookup: CDR1 LNHDA, CDR2 SQIVND (reference sequence). Written as DNA, the CDR3 is TGTGCCAGTAGTGAACAGGGTCTCGGTGGCTACACCTTC. Protein: CASSEQGLGGYTF.

The V call is TRBV19, the J call TRBJ1-5; D is ambiguous. V was cut by 7 bases and J by 4 bases, with 23 bases left in between. CDR1 LNHDA and CDR2 SQIVND come from the germline V gene (reference sequence). The CDR3 runs 17 residues. The CDR3 sequence: CASNGFHTGGDNQPQHF. For the CDR3, the DNA is TGTGCCAGTAACGGCTTTCATACGGGCGGGGATAATCAGCCCCAGCATTTT. The full variable domain, its missing parts supplied by reference TRBV19 and TRBJ1-5, is DGGITQSPKYLFRKEGQNVTLSCEQNLNHDAMYWYRQDPGQGLRLIYYSQIVNDFQKGDIAEGYSVSREKKESFPLTVTSAQKNPTAFYLCASNGFHTGGDNQPQHFGDGTRLSIL.

This clone was counted once. The chain links TRBV27 to TRBJ1-5, with 11 bases matching TRBD1. V shed 6 bases, J shed 1 base, and the junction held 8 bases outside the gene matches. This CDR3 comprises 17 residues. The germline CDR1 and CDR2 sequences are MNHEY and SMNVEV (reference sequence). DNA of the CDR3: TGTGCCAGCAGGGACAGGGGGCGGCGGGTAAGCAATCAGCCCCAGCATTTT. Its translation is CASRDRGRRVSNQPQHF.

The V gene is TRBV5-1, the J gene TRBJ2-7, with 7 positions matching TRBD2. The CDR3 has 16 amino acids. V was clipped by 0 bases and J by 0 bases; unmatched bases: 6. Germline V gene lookup returns CDR1 SGHRS and CDR2 YFSETQ. The CDR3 DNA reads TGCGCCAGCAGCTTGGGGTCGGGCGGGAGCTCCTACGAGCAGTACTTC. The encoded protein is CASSLGSGGSSYEQYF.

The rearrangement uses TRBV5-1 and TRBJ2-7; maybe TRBD2 (5 bases). Trimming took off 4 bases at V and 3 bases at J, with 14 bases between the two ends. CDR3 size: 14 residues. Germline assignment: CDR1 SGHRS and CDR2 YFSETQ. The CDR3 bases are TGCGCCAGCAGCCTAGGACCGGCGGGCTACGAGCAGTACTTC. It yields the protein CASSLGPAGYEQYF.

J is TRBJ2-5 and V is TRBV27; 10 bases match TRBD2. This CDR3 spans 17 amino acids. From germline, CDR1 is MNHEY and CDR2 SMNVEV (reference sequence). V trimming: 5 bases; J trimming: 2 bases; junction bases outside the gene matches: 11. The CDR3 nucleotides are TGTGCCAGCAGTCCAAAGGCTAGCGGGAGTCGGCAAGAGACCCAGTACTTC. As protein: CASSPKASGSRQETQYF.

V and J are TRBV5-1 and TRBJ2-2, with 7 nucleotides matching TRBD1. V lost 6 bases, J lost 2 bases, and 10 bases stayed unmatched. This CDR3 is built from 16 residues. Germline loops: CDR1 SGHRS, CDR2 YFSETQ. The CDR3 spells CASTQRTGSNTGELFF. In nucleotides, the CDR3 is TGCGCCAGCACCCAGCGGACAGGTTCAAACACCGGGGAGCTGTTTTTT.

The rearrangement uses TRBV11-3 and TRBJ1-1; D gene unclear. CDR1 is SGHNT, CDR2 YENEEA, per germline. V dropped 0 bases and J dropped 4 bases, with 6 bases sitting between them. The CDR3 has 13 amino acids. The CDR3 coding sequence is TGTGCCAGCAGCTTAGAGTATTTCACTGAAGCTTTCTTT. This gives the protein CASSLEYFTEAFF.

The chain uses TRBV7-8 and TRBJ2-4; D is perhaps TRBD2 (7 bases). Germline V gene data show CDR1 as SGHVS and CDR2 as FQNEAQ. The CDR3 consists of 17 residues. Trimming removed 0 bases from V and 2 bases from J, with 14 bases in between. The CDR3 sequence: CASSLAWGGRSKNIQYF. CDR3 DNA sequence: TGTGCCAGCAGCTTAGCTTGGGGGGGCCGTTCCAAAAACATTCAGTACTTC.

The CDR3 DNA sequence: TGTGCCAGCAACATACAGGGGCACAATTCACCCCTCCACTTT. It yields the protein CASNIQGHNSPLHF. The chain recombines TRBV6-5 with TRBJ1-6; 7 bases are shared with TRBD1. The CDR3 consists of 14 residues. V lost 7 bases to trimming and J lost 7 bases; unmatched junction nucleotides: 7. The germline CDR1 and CDR2 sequences are MNHEY and SVGAGI.

The chain has TRBV5-1 and TRBJ2-3, with 11 bases aligning to TRBD2. V shed 4 bases and J 2 bases; nucleotides not matched to a gene: 15. The germline V gene has CDR1 SGHRS and CDR2 YFSETQ. The CDR3 runs to 19 residues. CDR3 bases: TGCGCCAGCAGCCCCCTGGTCCTGAATAGCGGGAGGGCCACAGATACGCAGTATTTT. Translation: CASSPLVLNSGRATDTQYF.

This chain joins TRBV18 and TRBJ2-7, with 7 bases aligning to TRBD1. After removal of 1 base from V and 1 base from J, the junction contained 4 bases not matched to a gene. CDR1 KGHSH and CDR2 LQKENI come from the germline V gene. The CDR3 has 15 residues. The CDR3 here is CASSPQGATSYEQYF. CDR3 nucleotide sequence: TGTGCCAGCTCACCACAGGGGGCGACTTCCTACGAGCAGTACTTC. The variable domain in full, completed from reference TRBV18 and TRBJ2-7, reads NAGVMQNPRHLVRRRGQEARLRCSPMKGHSHVYWYRQLPEEGLKFMVYLQKENIIDESGMPKERFSAEFPKEGPSILRIQQVVRGDSAAYFCASSPQGATSYEQYFGPGTRLTVT.

This rearrangement joins TRBV7-2 to TRBJ2-2; 15 nucleotides match TRBD2. CDR3 length: 17 amino acids. The germline gives CDR1 SGHTA, CDR2 FQGNSA. V lost 5 bases to trimming and J lost 1 base; unmatched junction nucleotides: 2. DNA of the CDR3: TGTGCCAGCAGCAGGACTAGCGGGGGGGTGAACACCGGGGAGCTGTTTTTT. Residues: CASSRTSGGVNTGELFF.